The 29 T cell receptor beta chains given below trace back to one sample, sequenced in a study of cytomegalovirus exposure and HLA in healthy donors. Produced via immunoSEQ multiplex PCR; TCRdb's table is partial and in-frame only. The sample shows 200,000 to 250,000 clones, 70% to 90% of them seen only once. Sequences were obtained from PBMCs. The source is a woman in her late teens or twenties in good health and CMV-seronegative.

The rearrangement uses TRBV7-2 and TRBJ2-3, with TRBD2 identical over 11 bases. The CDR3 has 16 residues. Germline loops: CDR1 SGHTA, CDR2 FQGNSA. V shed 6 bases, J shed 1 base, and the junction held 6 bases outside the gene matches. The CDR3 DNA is TGTGCCAGCAGACTATTAGCGGGAGGGGGCACAGATACGCAGTATTTT. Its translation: CASRLLAGGGTDTQYF.

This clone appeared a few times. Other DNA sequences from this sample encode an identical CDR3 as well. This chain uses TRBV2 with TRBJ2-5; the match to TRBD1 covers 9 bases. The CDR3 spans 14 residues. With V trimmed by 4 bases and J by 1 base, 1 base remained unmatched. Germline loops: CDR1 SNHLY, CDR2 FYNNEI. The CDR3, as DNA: TGTGCCAGCAGTGCGGACAGGGGCCAAGAGACCCAGTACTTC. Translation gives CASSADRGQETQYF.

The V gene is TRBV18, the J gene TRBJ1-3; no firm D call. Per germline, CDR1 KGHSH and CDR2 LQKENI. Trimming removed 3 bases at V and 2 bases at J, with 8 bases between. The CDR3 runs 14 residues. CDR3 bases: TGTGCCAGCTCACCCGCTCCTCCTGGAAACACCATATATTTT. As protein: CASSPAPPGNTIYF.

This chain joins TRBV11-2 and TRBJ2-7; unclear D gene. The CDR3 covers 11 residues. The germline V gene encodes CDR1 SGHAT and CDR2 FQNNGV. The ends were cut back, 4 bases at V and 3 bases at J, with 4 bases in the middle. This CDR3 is CASSSYYEQYF. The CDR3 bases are TGTGCCAGCAGCTCCTACTACGAGCAGTACTTC.

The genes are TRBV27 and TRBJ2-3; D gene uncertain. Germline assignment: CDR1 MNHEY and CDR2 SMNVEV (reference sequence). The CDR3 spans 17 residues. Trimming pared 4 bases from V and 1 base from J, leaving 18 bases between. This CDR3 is CASSSRAIPLGTDTQYF. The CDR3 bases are TGTGCCAGCAGTTCGCGCGCGATCCCTTTGGGCACAGATACGCAGTATTTT.

The CDR3 protein is CASYREGTEAFF. DNA of the CDR3: TGCGCCAGTTACAGGGAAGGTACTGAAGCTTTCTTT. The V gene is TRBV5-1, the J gene TRBJ1-1, with a possible D match to TRBD1 (6 bases). The CDR3 contains 12 residues. Between the trimmed V and J ends, which lost 8 bases and 5 bases, there was a span of 13 bases. CDR1 is SGHRS and CDR2 is YFSETQ in the germline V gene.

Written as DNA, the CDR3 is TGTGCCAGCAGCCTGTGGGGGGGCAGGCAAGAGACCCAGTACTTC. Encoded protein: CASSLWGGRQETQYF. The V gene is TRBV7-2, the J gene TRBJ2-5, with a weak D call TRBD2 (7 bases). The V gene's germline CDR1 is SGHTA and CDR2 FQGNSA. With 5 bases removed from V and 2 bases from J, the gap between germline ends came to 15 bases. The CDR3 has 15 residues.

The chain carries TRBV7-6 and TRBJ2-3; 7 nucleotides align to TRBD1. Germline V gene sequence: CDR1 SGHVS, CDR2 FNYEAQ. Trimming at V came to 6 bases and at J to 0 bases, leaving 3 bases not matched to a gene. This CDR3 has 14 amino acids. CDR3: CASSRDSSTDTQYF. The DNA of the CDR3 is TGTGCCAGCAGTCGGGACAGTAGCACAGATACGCAGTATTTT.

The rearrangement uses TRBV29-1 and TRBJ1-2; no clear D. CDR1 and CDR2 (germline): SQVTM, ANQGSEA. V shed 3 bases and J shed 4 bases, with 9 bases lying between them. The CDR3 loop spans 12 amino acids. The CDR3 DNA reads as TGCAGCGTTGAGAGGGAAGTCTATGGCTACACCTTC. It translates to CSVEREVYGYTF.

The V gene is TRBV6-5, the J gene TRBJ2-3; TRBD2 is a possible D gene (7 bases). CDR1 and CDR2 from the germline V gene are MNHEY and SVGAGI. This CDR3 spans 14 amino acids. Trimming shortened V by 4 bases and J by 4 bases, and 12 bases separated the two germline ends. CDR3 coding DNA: TGTGCCAGCAGTTGGGGGGGGCCCGCAGATACGCAGTATTTT. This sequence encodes CASSWGGPADTQYF.

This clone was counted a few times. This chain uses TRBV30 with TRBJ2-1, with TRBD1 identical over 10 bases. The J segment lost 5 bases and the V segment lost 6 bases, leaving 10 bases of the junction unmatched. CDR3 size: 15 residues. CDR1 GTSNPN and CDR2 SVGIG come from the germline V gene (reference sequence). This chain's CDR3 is CACSRQGALDNEQFF. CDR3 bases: TGTGCCTGCAGTCGACAGGGGGCGCTTGACAATGAGCAGTTCTTC.

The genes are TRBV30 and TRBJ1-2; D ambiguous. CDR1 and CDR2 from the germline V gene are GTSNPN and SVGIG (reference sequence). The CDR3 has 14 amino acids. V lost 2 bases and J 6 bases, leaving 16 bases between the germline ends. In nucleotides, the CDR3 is TGTGCCTGGAGTACACACTATTCTCGGGATGGCTACACCTTC. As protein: CAWSTHYSRDGYTF.

CDR3 loop: CASSLDGQGGNIQYF. The CDR3, as DNA: TGTGCCAGCAGCTTGGACGGGCAGGGAGGAAACATTCAGTACTTC. V gene TRBV5-4 combines with J gene TRBJ2-4, with D possibly matching TRBD2 (6 bases). Germline CDR1 and CDR2: SGHNT and YYREEE (reference sequence). V dropped 0 bases and J dropped 6 bases, with 13 bases sitting between them. The CDR3 sequence is 15 residues long.

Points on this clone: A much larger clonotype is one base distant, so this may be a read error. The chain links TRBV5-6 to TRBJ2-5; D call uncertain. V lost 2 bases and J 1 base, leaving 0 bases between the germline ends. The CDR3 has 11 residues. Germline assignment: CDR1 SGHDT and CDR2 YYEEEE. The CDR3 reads CASSFQETQYF. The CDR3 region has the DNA TGTGCCAGCAGCTTCCAAGAGACCCAGTACTTC.

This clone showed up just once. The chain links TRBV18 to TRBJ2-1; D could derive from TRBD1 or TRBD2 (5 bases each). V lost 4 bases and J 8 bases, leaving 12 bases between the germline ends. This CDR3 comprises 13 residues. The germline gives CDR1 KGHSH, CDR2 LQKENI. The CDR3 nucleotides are TGTGCCAGCTCACTCCGGGACGTCGATGAGCAGTTCTTC. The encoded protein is CASSLRDVDEQFF.

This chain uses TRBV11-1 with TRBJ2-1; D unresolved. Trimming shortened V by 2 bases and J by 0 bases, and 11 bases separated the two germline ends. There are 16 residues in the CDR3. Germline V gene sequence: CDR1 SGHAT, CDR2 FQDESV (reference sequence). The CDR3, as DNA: TGTGCCAGCAGCTTAATTCCGGGCGGCTCCTACAATGAGCAGTTCTTC. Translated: CASSLIPGGSYNEQFF.

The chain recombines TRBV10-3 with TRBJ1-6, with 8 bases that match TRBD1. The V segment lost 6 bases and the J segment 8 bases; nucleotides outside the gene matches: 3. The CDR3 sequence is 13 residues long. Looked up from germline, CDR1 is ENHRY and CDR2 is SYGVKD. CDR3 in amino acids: CAIRQGGDSPLHF. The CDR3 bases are TGTGCCATCAGACAGGGGGGGGATTCACCCCTCCACTTT.

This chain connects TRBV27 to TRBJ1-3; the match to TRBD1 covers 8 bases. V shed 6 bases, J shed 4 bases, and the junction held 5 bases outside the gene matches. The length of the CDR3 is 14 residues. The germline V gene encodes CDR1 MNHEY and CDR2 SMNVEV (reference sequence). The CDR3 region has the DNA TGTGCCAGCAGCCCGGACAGGGTAGGAAACACCATATATTTT. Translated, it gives CASSPDRVGNTIYF.

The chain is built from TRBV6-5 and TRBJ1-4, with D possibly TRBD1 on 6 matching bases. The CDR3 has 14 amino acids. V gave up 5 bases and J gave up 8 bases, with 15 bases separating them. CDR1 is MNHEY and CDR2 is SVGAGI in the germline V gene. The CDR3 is CASSRGGLGEKLFF. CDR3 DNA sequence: TGTGCCAGCAGTAGAGGGGGGTTAGGAGAAAAACTGTTTTTT.

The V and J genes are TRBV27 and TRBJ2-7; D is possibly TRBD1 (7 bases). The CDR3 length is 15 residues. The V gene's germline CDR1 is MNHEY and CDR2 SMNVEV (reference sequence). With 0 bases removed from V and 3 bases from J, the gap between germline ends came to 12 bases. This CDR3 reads CASSLSIRGDYEQYF. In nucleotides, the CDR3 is TGTGCCAGCAGTTTATCGATCAGGGGGGACTACGAGCAGTACTTC.

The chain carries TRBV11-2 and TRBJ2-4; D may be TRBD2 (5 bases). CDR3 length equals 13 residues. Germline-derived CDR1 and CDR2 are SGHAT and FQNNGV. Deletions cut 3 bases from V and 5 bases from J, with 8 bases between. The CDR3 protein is CASSLDWENIQYF. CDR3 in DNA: TGTGCCAGCAGCTTGGACTGGGAAAACATTCAGTACTTC.

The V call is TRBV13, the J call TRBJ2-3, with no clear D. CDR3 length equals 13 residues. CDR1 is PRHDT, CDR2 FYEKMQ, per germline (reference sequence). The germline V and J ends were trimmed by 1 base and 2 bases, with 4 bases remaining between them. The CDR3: CASSLEATDTQYF. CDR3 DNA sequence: TGTGCCAGCAGCTTAGAGGCCACAGATACGCAGTATTTT.

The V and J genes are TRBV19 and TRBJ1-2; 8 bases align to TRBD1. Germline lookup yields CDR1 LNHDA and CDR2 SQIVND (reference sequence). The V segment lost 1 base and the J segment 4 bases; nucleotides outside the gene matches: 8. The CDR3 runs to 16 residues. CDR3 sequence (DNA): TGTGCCAGTAGTATAGGTGCGGGACAGGCCATCTATGGCTACACCTTC. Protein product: CASSIGAGQAIYGYTF.

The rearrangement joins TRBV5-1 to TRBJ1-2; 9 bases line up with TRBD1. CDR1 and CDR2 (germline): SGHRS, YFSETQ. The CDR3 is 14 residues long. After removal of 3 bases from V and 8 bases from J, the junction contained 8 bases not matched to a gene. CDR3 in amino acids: CASSSIQGAQGYTF. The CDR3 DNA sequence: TGCGCCAGCAGCTCCATACAGGGGGCTCAAGGCTACACCTTC.

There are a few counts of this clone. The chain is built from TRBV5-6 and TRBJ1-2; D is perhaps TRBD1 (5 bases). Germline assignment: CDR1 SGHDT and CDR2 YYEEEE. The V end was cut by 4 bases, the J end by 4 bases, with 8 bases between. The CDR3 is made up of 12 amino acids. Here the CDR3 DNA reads TGTGCCAGCAGCCCCGACAGCTATGGCTACACCTTC. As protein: CASSPDSYGYTF.

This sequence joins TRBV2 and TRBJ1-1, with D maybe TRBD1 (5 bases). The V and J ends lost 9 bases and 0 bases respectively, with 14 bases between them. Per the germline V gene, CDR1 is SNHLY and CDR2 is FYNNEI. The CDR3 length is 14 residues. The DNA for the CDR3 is TGTGCCAGACCTAGGGCAGGGTTGAACACTGAAGCTTTCTTT. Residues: CARPRAGLNTEAFF.

For the CDR3, the DNA is TGCGCCAGCAGCACCAGACAGGATGGTAAGGGTGAGCAGTTCTTC. Amino acid sequence: CASSTRQDGKGEQFF. This chain uses TRBV5-1 with TRBJ2-1, with a possible D match to TRBD1 (6 bases). CDR1 is SGHRS, CDR2 YFSETQ, per germline. The CDR3 covers 15 residues. The V end was cut by 4 bases, the J end by 9 bases, with 20 bases between.

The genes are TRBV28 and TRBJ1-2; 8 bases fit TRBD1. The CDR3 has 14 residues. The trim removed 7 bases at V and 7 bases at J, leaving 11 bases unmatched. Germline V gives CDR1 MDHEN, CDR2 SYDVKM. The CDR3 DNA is TGTGCCAGCAACCGACAGGGGCTTGGGGGTGGCTACACCTTC. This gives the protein CASNRQGLGGGYTF.

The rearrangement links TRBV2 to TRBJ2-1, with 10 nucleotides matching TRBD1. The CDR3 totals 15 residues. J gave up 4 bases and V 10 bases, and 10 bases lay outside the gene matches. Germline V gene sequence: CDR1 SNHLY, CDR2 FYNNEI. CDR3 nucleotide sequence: TGTGCCACCAGGCGGGGGACAGGGGATTACAATGAGCAGTTCTTC. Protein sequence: CATRRGTGDYNEQFF.